This TCR beta chain was documented in a study of blood T cell repertoires in COVID-19. CDR3 length equals 15 residues. CDR1 LGHDT and CDR2 YNNKEL come from the germline V gene (reference sequence). Trimming cost V 5 bases and J 0 bases; bases outside gene matches: 3. TCRdb's copy holds only in-frame clones and misses some; the assay was immunoSEQ multiplex PCR. The profile shows 100,000 to 120,000 clones, roughly 81% of them singletons. This receptor was obtained from a woman aged 70-85 years with acute or convalescent COVID-19. Sequencing input: peripheral blood. This chain links TRBV3-1 (or the pseudogene TRBV3-2) with TRBJ1-3; 8 bases agree with TRBD1. CDR3 in DNA: TGTGCCAGCAGCGTCGGACAGGGCTCTGGAAACACCATATATTTT. Its translation is CASSVGQGSGNTIYF.